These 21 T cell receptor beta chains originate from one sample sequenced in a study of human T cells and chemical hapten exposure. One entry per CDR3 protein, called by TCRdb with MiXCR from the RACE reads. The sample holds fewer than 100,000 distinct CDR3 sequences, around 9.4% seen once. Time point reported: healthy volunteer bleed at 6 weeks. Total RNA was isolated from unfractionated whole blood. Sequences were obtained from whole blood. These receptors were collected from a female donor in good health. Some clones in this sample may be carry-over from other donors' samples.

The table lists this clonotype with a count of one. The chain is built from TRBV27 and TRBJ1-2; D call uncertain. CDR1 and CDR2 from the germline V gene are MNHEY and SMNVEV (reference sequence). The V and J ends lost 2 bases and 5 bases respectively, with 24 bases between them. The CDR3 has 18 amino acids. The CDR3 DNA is TGTGCCAGCAGTTTAACTACCCGGGTCTCATTGGGAGTTTATGGCTACACCTTC. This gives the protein CASSLTTRVSLGVYGYTF.

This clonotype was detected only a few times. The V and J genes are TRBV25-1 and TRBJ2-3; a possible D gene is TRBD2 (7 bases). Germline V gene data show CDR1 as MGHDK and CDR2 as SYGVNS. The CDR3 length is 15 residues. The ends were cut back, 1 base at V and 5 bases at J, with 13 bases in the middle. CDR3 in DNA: TGTGCCAGCAGTGAATGGGGGGGGGCGCAAGATACGCAGTATTTT. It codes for CASSEWGGAQDTQYF.

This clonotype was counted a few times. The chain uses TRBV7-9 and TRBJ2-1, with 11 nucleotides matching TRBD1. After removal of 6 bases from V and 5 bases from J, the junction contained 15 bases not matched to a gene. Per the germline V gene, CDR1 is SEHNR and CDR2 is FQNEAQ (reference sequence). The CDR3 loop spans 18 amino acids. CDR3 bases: TGTGCCAGCAGGCTTCACTTACCCGGGACAGGGGGGAACAATGAGCAGTTCTTC. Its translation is CASRLHLPGTGGNNEQFF.

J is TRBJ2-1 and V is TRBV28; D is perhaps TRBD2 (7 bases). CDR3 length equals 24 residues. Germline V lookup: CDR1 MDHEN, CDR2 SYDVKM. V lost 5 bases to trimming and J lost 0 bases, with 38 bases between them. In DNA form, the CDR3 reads TGTGCCAGCAGTACCCCCCTTATGTGGGGGGGCGCTAAGGGAGCGTATAGCTCCTACAATGAGCAGTTCTTC. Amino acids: CASSTPLMWGGAKGAYSSYNEQFF.

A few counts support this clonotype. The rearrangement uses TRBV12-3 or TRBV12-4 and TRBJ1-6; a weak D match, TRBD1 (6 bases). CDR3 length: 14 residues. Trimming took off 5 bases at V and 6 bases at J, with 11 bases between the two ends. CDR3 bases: TGTGCCAGCAGTAGAAGGGGGGGTAATTCACCCCTCCACTTT. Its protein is CASSRRGGNSPLHF.

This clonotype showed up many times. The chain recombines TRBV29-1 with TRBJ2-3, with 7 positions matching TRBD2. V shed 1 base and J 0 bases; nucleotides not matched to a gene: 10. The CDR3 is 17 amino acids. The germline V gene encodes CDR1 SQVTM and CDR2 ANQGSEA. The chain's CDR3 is CSVEGASGTPSTDTQYF. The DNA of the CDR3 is TGCAGCGTTGAAGGCGCTAGCGGAACCCCTAGCACAGATACGCAGTATTTT.

CDR3 loop: CASSPINWGTYEQYF. CDR3 bases: TGTGCCAGCAGCCCGATAAATTGGGGCACCTACGAGCAGTACTTC. The V call is TRBV5-6, the J call TRBJ2-7; possibly TRBD1 for D (5 bases). V was pared by 4 bases and J by 2 bases, with 16 bases between. The V gene's germline CDR1 is SGHDT and CDR2 YYEEEE. CDR3 length: 15 residues.

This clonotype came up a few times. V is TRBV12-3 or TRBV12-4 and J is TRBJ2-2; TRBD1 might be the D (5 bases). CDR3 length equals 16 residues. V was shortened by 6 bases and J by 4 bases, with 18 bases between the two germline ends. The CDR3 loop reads CASRDGRQGSTGELFF. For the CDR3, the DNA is TGTGCCAGCAGGGATGGTCGGCAGGGAAGCACCGGGGAGCTGTTTTTT.

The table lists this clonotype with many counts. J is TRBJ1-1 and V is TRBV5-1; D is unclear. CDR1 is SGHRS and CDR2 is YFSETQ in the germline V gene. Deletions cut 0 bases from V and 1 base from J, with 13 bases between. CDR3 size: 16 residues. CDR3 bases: TGCGCCAGCAGCTTGGGGTCCCGAGGACGGAACACTGAAGCTTTCTTT. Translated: CASSLGSRGRNTEAFF.

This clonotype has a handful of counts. The CDR3 nucleotides read TGTGCCAGCAGCCAACAACCCCTTAATCCAGCTTTCTTT. Translation: CASSQQPLNPAFF. The chain links TRBV13 to TRBJ1-1; D is unresolved. The germline V gene encodes CDR1 PRHDT and CDR2 FYEKMQ (reference sequence). Trimming took off 5 bases at V and 10 bases at J, with 17 bases between the two ends. The CDR3 extends over 13 amino acids.

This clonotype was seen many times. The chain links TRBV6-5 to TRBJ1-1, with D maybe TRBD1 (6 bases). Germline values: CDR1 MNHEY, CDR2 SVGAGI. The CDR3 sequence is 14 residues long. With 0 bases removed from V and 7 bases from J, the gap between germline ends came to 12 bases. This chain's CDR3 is CASSYSRGQIEAFF. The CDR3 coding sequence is TGTGCCAGCAGTTACTCACGGGGGCAGATTGAAGCTTTCTTT.

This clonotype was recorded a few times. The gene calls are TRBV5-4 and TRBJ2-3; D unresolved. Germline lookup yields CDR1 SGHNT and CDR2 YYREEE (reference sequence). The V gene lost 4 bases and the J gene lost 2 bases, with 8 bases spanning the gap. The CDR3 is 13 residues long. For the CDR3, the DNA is TGTGCCAGCAGCCCTAGTAACACAGATACGCAGTATTTT. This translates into CASSPSNTDTQYF.

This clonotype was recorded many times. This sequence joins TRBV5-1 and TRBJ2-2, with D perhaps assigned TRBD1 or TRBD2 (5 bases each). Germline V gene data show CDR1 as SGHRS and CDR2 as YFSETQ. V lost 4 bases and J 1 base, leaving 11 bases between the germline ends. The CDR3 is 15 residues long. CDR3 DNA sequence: TGCGCCAGCAGCCTGTCTGGGGGGAACACCGGGGAGCTGTTTTTT. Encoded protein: CASSLSGGNTGELFF.

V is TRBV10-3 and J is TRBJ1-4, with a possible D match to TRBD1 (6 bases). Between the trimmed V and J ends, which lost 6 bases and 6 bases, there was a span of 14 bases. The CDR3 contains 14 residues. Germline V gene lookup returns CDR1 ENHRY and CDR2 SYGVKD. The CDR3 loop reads CAISEIPGDEKLFF. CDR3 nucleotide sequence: TGTGCCATCAGCGAGATCCCAGGGGATGAAAAACTGTTTTTT.

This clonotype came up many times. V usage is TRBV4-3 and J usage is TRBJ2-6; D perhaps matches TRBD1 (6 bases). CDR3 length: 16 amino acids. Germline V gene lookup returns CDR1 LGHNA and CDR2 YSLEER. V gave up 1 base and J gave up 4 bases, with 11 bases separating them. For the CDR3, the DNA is TGCGCCAGCAGCCAAGCTTCAGGGACAGGGGCCAACGTCCTGACTTTC. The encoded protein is CASSQASGTGANVLTF.

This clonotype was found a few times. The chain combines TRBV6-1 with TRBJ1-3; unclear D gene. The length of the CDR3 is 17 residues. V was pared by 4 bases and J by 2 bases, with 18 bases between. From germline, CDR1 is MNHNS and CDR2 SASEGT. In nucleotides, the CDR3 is TGTGCCAGCAGTGCCCAGAGCCTAGCGTCGACTGGAAACACCATATATTTT. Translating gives CASSAQSLASTGNTIYF.

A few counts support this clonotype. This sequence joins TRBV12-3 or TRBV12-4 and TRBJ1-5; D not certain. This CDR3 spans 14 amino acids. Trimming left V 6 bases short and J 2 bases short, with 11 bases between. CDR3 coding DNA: TGTGCCAGCAGCCCTGCCGGTCGCAATCAGCCCCAGCATTTT. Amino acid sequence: CASSPAGRNQPQHF.

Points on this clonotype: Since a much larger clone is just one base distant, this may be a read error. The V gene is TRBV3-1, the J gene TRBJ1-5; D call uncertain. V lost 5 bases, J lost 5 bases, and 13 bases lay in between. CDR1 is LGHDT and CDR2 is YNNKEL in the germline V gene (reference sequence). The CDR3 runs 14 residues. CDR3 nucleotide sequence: TGTGCCAGCAGCGCGGAGAGTCGGGATCAGCCCCAGCATTTT. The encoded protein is CASSAESRDQPQHF.

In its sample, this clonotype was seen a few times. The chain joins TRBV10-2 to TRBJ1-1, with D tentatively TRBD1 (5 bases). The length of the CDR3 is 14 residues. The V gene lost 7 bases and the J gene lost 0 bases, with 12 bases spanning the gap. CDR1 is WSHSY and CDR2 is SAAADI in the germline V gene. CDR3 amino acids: CASIPTDMNTEAFF. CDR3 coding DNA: TGCGCCAGCATTCCGACGGACATGAACACTGAAGCTTTCTTT.

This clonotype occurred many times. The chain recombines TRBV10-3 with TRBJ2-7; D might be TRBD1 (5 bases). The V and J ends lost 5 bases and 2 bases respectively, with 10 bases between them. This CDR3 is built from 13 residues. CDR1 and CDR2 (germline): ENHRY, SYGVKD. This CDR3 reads CAISQKGTYEQYF. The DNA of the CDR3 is TGTGCCATCAGTCAAAAGGGGACCTACGAGCAGTACTTC.

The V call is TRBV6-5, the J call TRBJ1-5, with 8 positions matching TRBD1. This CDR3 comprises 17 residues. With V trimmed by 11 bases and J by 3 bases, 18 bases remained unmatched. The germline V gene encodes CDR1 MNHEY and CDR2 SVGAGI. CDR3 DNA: TGTGCCCCCCATACCCGGACAGGGAAGCCAAACAATCAGCCCCAGCATTTT. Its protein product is CAPHTRTGKPNNQPQHF.